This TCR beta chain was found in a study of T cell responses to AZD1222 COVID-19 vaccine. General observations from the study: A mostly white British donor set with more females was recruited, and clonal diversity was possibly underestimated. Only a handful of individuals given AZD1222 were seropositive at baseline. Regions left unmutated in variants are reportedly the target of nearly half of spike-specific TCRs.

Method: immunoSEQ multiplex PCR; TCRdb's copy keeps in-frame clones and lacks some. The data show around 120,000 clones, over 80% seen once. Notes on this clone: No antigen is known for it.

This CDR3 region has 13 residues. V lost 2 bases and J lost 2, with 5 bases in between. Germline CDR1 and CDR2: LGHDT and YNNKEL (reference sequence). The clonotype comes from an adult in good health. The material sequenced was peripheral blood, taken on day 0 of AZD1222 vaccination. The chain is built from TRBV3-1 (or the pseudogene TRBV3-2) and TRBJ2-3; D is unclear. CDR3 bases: TGTGCCAGCAGCCAACTCACCACAGATACGCAGTATTTT. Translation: CASSQLTTDTQYF.